One sample yielded the 7 T cell receptor beta chains listed below, sequenced in a study of tumor and adjacent non-tumor tissue in lung cancer. A modified ARM-PCR protocol with three rounds of nested PCR amplified TCRbeta. Via MiXCR, TCRdb re-called the multiplex PCR reads, giving one row per CDR3 protein. Counted here are about 200,000 distinct CDR3 sequences, 70% to 75% occurring once; the ten biggest clones make up 20% to 25%. RNA was extracted from bulk tissue without any cell sorting. The sample was lung tumor tissue. The source is a man aged 60 to 69 with non-small cell lung cancer.

Note on this clonotype: Relative to the germline gene, one junction end is altered; a read error may explain this. The chain recombines TRBV11-1 with TRBJ2-7, with D possibly TRBD2 on 5 matching bases. The length of the CDR3 is 16 residues. Germline values: CDR1 SGHAT, CDR2 FQDESV (reference sequence). Here the CDR3 reads CVSSLAIRDNSYEHCF. The CDR3 region has the DNA TGTGTCAGCAGCTTAGCGATCCGTGACAACTCCTACGAGCACTGCTTC.

This clonotype was seen a handful of times. The rearrangement uses TRBV5-6 and TRBJ2-2; TRBD2 matches 7 bases. There are 14 residues in the CDR3. After removal of 0 bases from V and 5 bases from J, the junction contained 1 base not matched to a gene. Germline loops: CDR1 SGHDT, CDR2 YYEEEE. CDR3 sequence reads: CASSLGGGTGELFF. The DNA of the CDR3 is TGTGCCAGCAGCTTGGGCGGGGGAACCGGGGAGCTGTTTTTT.

Note on this clonotype: Because it lacks the conserved phenylalanine or tryptophan at the end, this CDR3 is likely a read error. The V gene is TRBV12-3 or TRBV12-4, the J gene TRBJ1-1, with D uncertain. Trimming took off 5 bases at V and 0 bases at J, with 7 bases between the two ends. The CDR3 contains 13 residues. CDR3 DNA sequence: TGTGCCAGCAGTGATCAGATGAACACTGAAGCTTTCTCT. It encodes CASSDQMNTEAFS.

This clonotype was recorded many times. The CDR3 DNA is TGCAGTGCGATGGGCGGCCCCTACGAGCAGTACTTC. Translation gives CSAMGGPYEQYF. J is TRBJ2-7 and V is TRBV20-1; D is unclear. Germline V gene sequence: CDR1 DFQATT, CDR2 SNEGSKA (reference sequence). The V gene lost 6 bases and the J gene lost 2 bases, with 11 bases spanning the gap. The CDR3 totals 12 residues.

On this clonotype: One junction end does not reproduce the germline sequence, and a read error may be involved. The chain uses TRBV20-1 and TRBJ2-7; 7 bases match TRBD2. This CDR3 has 12 residues. Germline CDR1 is DFQATT and CDR2 is SNEGSKA (reference sequence). Here the CDR3 reads CSAGSGVGEQYF. CDR3 in DNA: TGCAGTGCTGGAAGCGGGGTGGGCGAACAGTATTTC.

Turning to this clonotype: The junction does not match germline at one end; this may be a read error. The CDR3 is CASSYPSYEQYF. As DNA, the CDR3 is TGTGCCAGCAGTTACCCGAGCTACGAGCAATACTTC. V and J are TRBV6-2 or TRBV6-3 and TRBJ2-7; D remains ambiguous. CDR1 MNHEY and CDR2 SVGEGT come from the germline V gene. The CDR3 spans 12 residues.

Notes on this clonotype: A much larger clone differs from this one at a single base, so this may be a read error. The V gene is TRBV4-1, the J gene TRBJ1-4, with D possibly TRBD1 on 6 matching bases. Germline V gene data show CDR1 as MGHRA and CDR2 as YSYEKL. The CDR3 has 16 amino acids. CDR3 nucleotides: TGCGCCAGCAGCCTACGACAGGAAACAACTGATGAAAAACTGTTTTTT. Translated, it gives CASSLRQETTDEKLFF.